The 14 T cell receptor beta chains in this list originate from one sample, sequenced in a study of blood T cells in healthy people across ages. Alongside a J-beta primer mix, a sample-barcoded 5' primer served in a second PCR lasting about 7 to 11 cycles. TCRdb reprocessed the 5' RACE reads via MiXCR and lists one record per CDR3 protein. Among some 800,000 distinct CDR3 sequences listed, roughly 44% were seen once. The sample consisted of blood. The source is a man aged 60-69 years in good health.

This clonotype was counted a few times. The chain combines TRBV12-3 or TRBV12-4 with TRBJ2-1; D is unclear. V lost 1 base, J lost 9 bases, and 4 bases lay in between. There are 11 residues in the CDR3. The CDR3 sequence: CASSLGFEQFF. The DNA for the CDR3 is TGTGCCAGCAGTTTAGGGTTTGAGCAGTTCTTC.

CDR3 nucleotide sequence: TGCAGCGTTGGAGGGGGGGGCGCCCATACAGATACGCAGTATTTT. Its translation: CSVGGGGAHTDTQYF. V and J are TRBV29-1 and TRBJ2-3, with D possibly being TRBD2 (7 bases). Per the germline V gene, CDR1 is SQVTM and CDR2 is ANQGSEA. V gave up 4 bases and J gave up 3 bases, with 17 bases separating them. This CDR3 is 15 amino acids long.

This clonotype was counted once. This CDR3 is CATSDRGTIAYQPQHF. The CDR3 coding sequence is TGTGCCACGTCGGACAGGGGCACTATTGCATATCAGCCCCAGCATTTT. The V call is TRBV6-6, the J call TRBJ1-5; 9 nucleotides match TRBD1. CDR1 is MNHNY, CDR2 SVGAGI, per germline (reference sequence). The CDR3 is 16 amino acids. V lost 10 bases, J lost 5 bases, and 15 bases stayed unmatched.

There are a few counts of this clonotype. CDR3 nucleotides: TGCAGTGCACGTACAGCCCAGCGCGCCACAGATACGCAGTATTTT. Translated: CSARTAQRATDTQYF. The rearrangement uses TRBV20-1 and TRBJ2-3, with D uncertain. Germline CDR1 is DFQATT and CDR2 is SNEGSKA (reference sequence). Deletions cut 6 bases from V and 2 bases from J, with 18 bases between. This CDR3 comprises 15 residues.

The rearrangement joins TRBV20-1 to TRBJ2-7; 9 nucleotides match TRBD1. Trimming took 1 base from V and 0 from J; bases not matched to a gene: 10. Germline loops: CDR1 DFQATT, CDR2 SNEGSKA (reference sequence). The CDR3 loop spans 17 amino acids. CDR3 sequence: CSARGGAGQGFSYEQYF. CDR3 DNA: TGCAGTGCTAGAGGAGGAGCAGGACAGGGGTTCTCCTACGAGCAGTACTTC.

The chain combines TRBV6-2 or TRBV6-3 with TRBJ1-2, with TRBD1 matching over 8 bases. Germline trimming cut 6 bases from V and 3 bases from J; bases unmatched to any gene: 9. Germline values: CDR1 MNHEY, CDR2 SVGEGT. The CDR3 has 15 amino acids. In DNA form, the CDR3 reads TGTGCCAGCAGCAGCGGCGGGACAGGATACTATGGCTACACCTTC. Residues: CASSSGGTGYYGYTF.

The chain links TRBV6-5 to TRBJ2-7; D remains unclear. The CDR3 loop spans 16 amino acids. CDR1 is MNHEY and CDR2 is SVGAGI in the germline V gene. V was pared by 7 bases and J by 1 base, with 20 bases between. The CDR3 DNA is TGTGCCAGCATGTTAACCGACAAAATGGGGTCCTACGAGCAGTACTTC. This translates into CASMLTDKMGSYEQYF.

The chain combines TRBV11-1 with TRBJ2-2; D is possibly TRBD1 or TRBD2 (6 bases each). Trimming removed 1 base from V and 3 bases from J, with 9 bases in between. This CDR3 has 15 residues. Germline V gene lookup returns CDR1 SGHAT and CDR2 FQDESV (reference sequence). Written as DNA, the CDR3 is TGTGCCAGCAGCTTAGGGGGGGCGGACACCGGGGAGCTGTTTTTT. Translating gives CASSLGGADTGELFF.

The J gene is TRBJ2-1, the V gene TRBV5-6; the match to TRBD1 covers 7 bases. The length of the CDR3 is 12 residues. Germline loops: CDR1 SGHDT, CDR2 YYEEEE. The J segment lost 10 bases and the V segment lost 9 bases, leaving 10 bases of the junction unmatched. CDR3 coding DNA: TGTGCCACTACCGGGACAGCAGAGGAGCAGTTCTTC. This codes for CATTGTAEEQFF.

This clonotype was seen a few times. The chain has TRBV7-2 and TRBJ2-1; 8 bases map to TRBD1. This CDR3 is built from 15 residues. The germline gives CDR1 SGHTA, CDR2 FQGNSA. The trim removed 1 base at V and 5 bases at J, leaving 4 bases unmatched. The CDR3 nucleotides read TGTGCCAGCAGCTTAGGGCCCAGGGGGCACAATGAGCAGTTCTTC. Its protein is CASSLGPRGHNEQFF.

This clonotype was counted a single time. V and J are TRBV11-3 and TRBJ2-3; D perhaps matches TRBD2 (6 bases). Trimming cost V 4 bases and J 1 base, with 12 bases left between them. There are 15 residues in the CDR3. CDR1 SGHNT and CDR2 YENEEA come from the germline V gene. CDR3 residues: CASSSLGGGTDTQYF. The CDR3 nucleotides are TGTGCCAGCAGCTCCTTAGGAGGGGGCACAGATACGCAGTATTTT.

The chain joins TRBV9 to TRBJ2-6; possibly TRBD1 or TRBD2 for D (6 bases each). Per germline, CDR1 SGDLS and CDR2 YYNGEE. The CDR3 has 18 amino acids. V dropped 3 bases and J dropped 0 bases, with 16 bases sitting between them. This chain's CDR3 is CASSARGGQSSGANVLTF. For the CDR3, the DNA is TGTGCCAGCAGCGCCAGGGGAGGACAGTCCTCTGGGGCCAACGTCCTGACTTTC.

The chain links TRBV29-1 to TRBJ1-3, with 8 bases aligning to TRBD1. Germline V gene data show CDR1 as SQVTM and CDR2 as ANQGSEA. The V segment lost 6 bases and the J segment 7 bases; nucleotides outside the gene matches: 11. The CDR3 spans 14 residues. The CDR3 is CSVVTGEAGNTIYF. The CDR3 DNA is TGCAGCGTCGTGACAGGGGAAGCAGGCAACACCATATATTTT.

Many counts were recorded for this clonotype. The V call is TRBV6-5, the J call TRBJ1-5; D is unclear. The CDR3 has 13 residues. V was shortened by 2 bases and J by 4 bases, with 6 bases between the two germline ends. Germline V gives CDR1 MNHEY, CDR2 SVGAGI. The CDR3 reads CASSYHRNQPQHF. Written as DNA, the CDR3 is TGTGCCAGCAGTTACCATAGAAATCAGCCCCAGCATTTT.